This is a list of T cell receptor beta chains from one sample in a study of beta chain features in type 1 diabetes. Generated by immunoSEQ multiplex PCR, the TCRdb table keeps only in-frame clones and is missing some. Counted here are hundreds of thousands of clones, 15% to 19% occurring once; the ten biggest clones make up about 0.087%. Specimen: naive CD4+ T cells from blood. The receptors stem from a man younger than 35 in good health. The CDR3 runs from the conserved cysteine through the conserved F or W. The D gene is left open where the match is weak. Not every row has a clone size; where given, it reads once, few, many or a size class.

abundance,j_gene,v_gene,d_gene,CDR3aa,CDR3nt
few,TRBJ2-2,TRBV25-1,TRBD2,CASRGTSGGTGELFF,TGTGCCAGCAGGGGGACTAGCGGGGGGACCGGGGAGCTGTTTTTT
.,TRBJ1-6,TRBV28,.,CASSLNRSPLHF,TGTGCCAGCAGTTTAAATCGTTCACCCCTCCACTTT
.,TRBJ2-4,TRBV6-1,.,CASSEGGRQYF,TGTGCCAGCAGTGAAGGTGGGCGGCAGTACTTC
few,TRBJ1-2,TRBV19,.,CASRRGVLTF,TGTGCCAGCCGGAGGGGCGTTTTGACCTTC
few,TRBJ1-2,TRBV27,.,CASKRTATNYGYTF,TGTGCCAGCAAGAGGACAGCGACTAACTATGGCTACACCTTC
.,TRBJ2-3,TRBV7-2,TRBD1,CASSWGTGTQYF,TGTGCCAGCAGCTGGGGGACAGGGACGCAGTATTTT
few,TRBJ2-1,TRBV7-8,TRBD2,CASSFGLAGPNEQFF,TGTGCCAGCAGCTTTGGCCTAGCGGGTCCCAATGAGCAGTTCTTC
few,TRBJ2-1,TRBV29-1,TRBD2,CSVEEFAVAGAGYNEQFF,TGCAGCGTTGAAGAATTTGCGGTAGCGGGAGCGGGGTACAATGAGCAGTTCTTC
few,TRBJ2-5,TRBV6-5,.,CASSYPETQYF,TGTGCCAGCAGTTACCCAGAGACCCAGTACTTC
.,TRBJ2-7,TRBV7-6,.,CASSAQGRHEQYF,TGTGCCAGCAGCGCACAGGGCCGGCACGAGCAGTACTTC
.,TRBJ1-6,TRBV27,.,CASSGKTGRFGSPLHF,TGTGCCAGCAGTGGAAAAACAGGGAGGTTTGGTTCACCCCTCCACTTT
few,TRBJ2-7,TRBV30,.,CAWGQSYEQYF,TGTGCCTGGGGACAGTCCTACGAGCAGTACTTC
.,TRBJ2-3,TRBV10-3,.,CATRGGARDTQYF,TGTGCCACACGCGGTGGGGCCCGCGATACGCAGTATTTT
.,TRBJ2-5,TRBV28,TRBD1,CASRPRGRETQYF,TGTGCCAGCAGGCCGAGGGGGCGGGAGACCCAGTACTTC
.,TRBJ1-5,TRBV27,.,CASTPVGGGRYSNQPQHF,TGTGCCAGCACCCCGGTGGGGGGAGGGCGATATAGCAATCAGCCCCAGCATTTT
.,TRBJ2-2,TRBV7-6,.,CASSLRATTGELFF,TGTGCCAGCAGCTTGAGGGCGACCACCGGGGAGCTGTTTTTT
.,TRBJ1-2,TRBV25-1,TRBD1,CASSVPGTGVNYGYTF,TGTGCCAGCAGTGTGCCCGGGACAGGAGTTAACTATGGCTACACCTTC
.,TRBJ2-1,TRBV12-5,TRBD2,CASGLGLAGRNEQFF,TGTGCTAGTGGTTTGGGACTAGCGGGGCGCAATGAGCAGTTCTTC
few,TRBJ1-3,TRBV30,.,CAWSDGSGNTIYF,TGTGCCTGGAGTGACGGCTCTGGAAACACCATATATTTT
few,TRBJ1-4,TRBV7-9,.,CASSLARRREWATNEKLFF,TGTGCCAGCAGCTTAGCCCGCCGAAGAGAGTGGGCAACTAATGAAAAACTGTTTTTT
.,TRBJ1-2,TRBV7-2,.,CASSLYSLLLYGYTF,TGTGCCAGCAGCTTATACTCACTACTACTCTATGGCTACACCTTC
.,TRBJ2-2,TRBV6-5,TRBD1,CASSYSGTANTGELFF,TGTGCCAGCAGTTACTCAGGGACAGCGAACACCGGGGAGCTGTTTTTT
few,TRBJ2-7,TRBV11-2,TRBD2,CASSVTSGSQYEQYF,TGTGCCAGCAGCGTCACTAGCGGGAGTCAGTATGAGCAGTACTTC
.,TRBJ2-5,TRBV5-4,TRBD1,CASSSGTVLGTQYF,TGTGCCAGCAGCTCCGGGACAGTTTTGGGGACCCAGTACTTC
few,TRBJ2-3,TRBV9,TRBD1,CASSVAQGATDTQYF,TGTGCCAGCAGCGTAGCGCAGGGGGCCACAGATACGCAGTATTTT
few,TRBJ2-4,TRBV9,.,CASSVDGGSKNIQYF,TGTGCCAGCAGCGTAGATGGGGGTTCCAAAAACATTCAGTACTTC
few,TRBJ2-1,TRBV6-5,.,CASTPTPSSYNEQFF,TGTGCCAGCACGCCGACCCCCAGTTCCTACAATGAGCAGTTCTTC
few,TRBJ2-2,TRBV7-9,.,CASSYTGTNTGELFF,TGTGCCAGCAGCTACACAGGGACGAACACCGGGGAGCTGTTTTTT
few,TRBJ1-1,TRBV9,TRBD1,CASSATGVPEAFF,TGTGCCAGCAGCGCAACAGGGGTCCCTGAAGCTTTCTTT
few,TRBJ2-1,TRBV27,TRBD2,CASSSLRTSGNNEQFF,TGTGCCAGCAGCTCGCTTCGGACTAGCGGAAACAATGAGCAGTTCTTC
few,TRBJ1-2,TRBV4-3,.,CASSQDAGFDYGYTF,TGCGCCAGCAGCCAAGATGCAGGGTTCGACTATGGCTACACCTTC
.,TRBJ2-2,TRBV9,.,CASSVGPTPNTGELFF,TGTGCCAGCAGCGTAGGCCCCACCCCGAACACCGGGGAGCTGTTTTTT
.,TRBJ1-2,TRBV4-3,.,CASSQDPFGGYTF,TGCGCCAGCAGCCAAGACCCTTTCGGTGGCTACACCTTC
.,TRBJ2-3,TRBV7-2,.,CASSPSGFTDTQYF,TGTGCCAGCAGCCCAAGCGGGTTCACAGATACGCAGTATTTT
once,TRBJ2-7,TRBV19,.,CASRDRDLYEQYF,TGTGCCAGTAGGGACCGGGACCTCTACGAGCAGTACTTC
few,TRBJ2-2,TRBV7-3,.,CASSLGTKTGELFF,TGTGCCAGCAGCTTAGGGACCAAGACCGGGGAGCTGTTTTTT
.,TRBJ2-3,TRBV7-6,.,CASSPLSMGGAGADTQYF,TGTGCCAGCAGCCCCCTTTCGATGGGGGGCGCCGGGGCAGATACGCAGTATTTT
.,TRBJ2-3,TRBV4-2,TRBD2,CASSQAAGLAGRGTQYF,TGTGCCAGCAGCCAAGCCGCGGGACTAGCGGGGAGGGGTACGCAGTATTTT
.,TRBJ2-6,TRBV5-1,.,CASSLESGANVLTF,TGCGCCAGCAGCTTGGAGTCTGGGGCCAACGTCCTGACTTTC
.,TRBJ1-4,TRBV28,TRBD1,CASSRGQGREWHKNILFF,TGTGCCAGCAGTAGGGGACAGGGTAGGGAGTGGCACAAGAATATACTGTTTTTT
.,TRBJ2-7,TRBV7-9,TRBD1,CASSSYLKDRERIEQYF,TGTGCCAGCAGCTCCTACCTTAAGGACAGGGAGAGGATCGAGCAGTACTTC
few,TRBJ2-3,TRBV7-8,.,CASSLEGTLQATQYF,TGTGCCAGCAGCTTAGAGGGGACATTACAAGCGACGCAGTATTTT
.,TRBJ2-2,TRBV4-3,.,CASSQEYGTGELFF,TGCGCCAGCAGCCAAGAGTACGGCACCGGGGAGCTGTTTTTT
.,TRBJ2-3,TRBV6-5,TRBD2,CASSGRGGPTDTQYF,TGTGCCAGCAGTGGCCGGGGGGGCCCGACAGATACGCAGTATTTT
.,TRBJ1-2,TRBV15,TRBD1,CATSTGQGISGGYTF,TGTGCCACCAGCACGGGACAGGGGATATCGGGTGGCTACACCTTC
few,TRBJ2-3,TRBV29-1,TRBD2,CSVEKLAGTTDTQYF,TGCAGCGTTGAAAAACTAGCGGGAACGACAGATACGCAGTATTTT
.,TRBJ1-1,TRBV21-1,.,CASSKDRENTEAFF,TGTGCCAGCAGCAAAGACAGGGAGAACACTGAAGCTTTCTTT
.,TRBJ2-7,TRBV6-5,TRBD1,CASSYAGQGRAYEQYF,TGTGCCAGCAGTTACGCTGGACAGGGGCGGGCCTACGAGCAGTACTTC
.,TRBJ2-7,TRBV11-2,.,CASSPDYEQYF,TGTGCCAGCAGCCCGGACTACGAGCAGTACTTC
few,TRBJ1-1,TRBV18,TRBD1,CASSPNRQGARGNTEAFF,TGTGCCAGCTCACCAAATCGACAGGGGGCGAGAGGGAACACTGAAGCTTTCTTT
few,TRBJ2-7,TRBV6-6,TRBD1,CASRGDRAAGEQYF,TGTGCCAGCAGGGGGGACAGGGCAGCGGGAGAGCAGTACTTC
.,TRBJ1-3,TRBV2,.,CASSRTATGNTIYF,TGTGCCAGCAGTAGGACAGCCACTGGAAACACCATATATTTT
few,TRBJ2-1,TRBV19,TRBD2,CASTSSGLANNEQFF,TGTGCCAGTACGTCCTCGGGACTAGCTAACAATGAGCAGTTCTTC
.,TRBJ1-2,TRBV18,.,CASSHGPNYGYTF,TGTGCCAGCTCTCACGGTCCTAACTATGGCTACACCTTC
few,TRBJ2-7,TRBV28,.,CASSFLDYEQYF,TGTGCCAGCAGTTTTTTAGATTACGAGCAGTACTTC
few,TRBJ2-1,TRBV18,TRBD1,CASSPRGQVNNEQFF,TGTGCCAGCTCACCACGGGGACAGGTGAACAATGAGCAGTTCTTC
.,TRBJ2-3,TRBV5-6,.,CASSLRGKFHLGDTQYF,TGTGCCAGCAGCCTTCGGGGGAAATTCCATTTAGGAGATACGCAGTATTTT